These 18 T cell receptor beta chains share one sample of origin, sequenced in a study of blood T cells in healthy people across ages. Through a sample-barcoded 5' primer and a J-beta primer mix, a second PCR was run for roughly 6 to 11 cycles. TCRdb re-derived calls from the 5' RACE reads in MiXCR, one entry per CDR3 protein. The sample has around 1,700,000 distinct CDR3 sequences, under 30% seen once. Sample: blood. The source is a woman aged 25 to 39 in good health.

This clonotype was counted between two and nine times. This rearrangement joins TRBV10-2 to TRBJ1-2; D not certain. Trimming cost V 8 bases and J 5 bases, with 12 bases left between them. Germline V gene lookup returns CDR1 WSHSY and CDR2 SAAADI. This CDR3 contains 12 residues. The CDR3 spells CASAYGDYGYTF. The DNA of the CDR3 is TGCGCCAGCGCTTATGGGGATTATGGCTACACCTTC.

This rearrangement joins TRBV12-5 to TRBJ1-2; no definite D call. V was clipped by 5 bases and J by 6 bases, with 7 bases between them. In germline, CDR1 is LGHNT, CDR2 FRNRAP. This CDR3 region has 11 residues. CDR3 sequence: CASGPSNGYTF. In DNA, the CDR3 is TGTGCTAGTGGTCCCAGCAATGGCTACACCTTC.

This clonotype was observed a handful of times. V and J are TRBV27 and TRBJ2-7; no definite D call. The CDR3 contains 13 residues. Germline CDR1 reads MNHEY; CDR2 reads SMNVEV (reference sequence). The V gene lost 4 bases and the J gene lost 4 bases, with 11 bases spanning the gap. CDR3 residues: CASSWRYGYEQYF. Here the CDR3 DNA reads TGTGCCAGCAGTTGGAGATACGGTTACGAGCAGTACTTC.

V and J are TRBV28 and TRBJ2-7; the D is unclear. The CDR3 contains 13 residues. Trimming stripped 6 bases from V and 6 bases from J, with 15 bases between. Germline CDR1 MDHEN, CDR2 SYDVKM. CDR3 nucleotides: TGTGCCAGCAGGTTGGAAGCGTTCAGCGAGCAGTACTTC. The encoded protein is CASRLEAFSEQYF.

The chain combines TRBV7-6 with TRBJ2-5; 11 positions match TRBD2. Germline CDR1 and CDR2: SGHVS and FNYEAQ. CDR3 length: 18 residues. With V trimmed by 1 base and J by 11 bases, 18 bases remained unmatched. The CDR3 region has the DNA TGTGCCAGCAGCTTAGGACCTCTGGGACTAGCGGCAGACAATGAGCAGTACTTC. This translates into CASSLGPLGLAADNEQYF.

The table lists this clonotype with a few counts. This rearrangement joins TRBV11-2 to TRBJ2-7; D not certain. With 5 bases removed from V and 0 bases from J, the gap between germline ends came to 17 bases. Germline V gene data show CDR1 as SGHAT and CDR2 as FQNNGV. This CDR3 spans 16 amino acids. The CDR3 sequence: CASSRFGTRSSYEQYF. As DNA, the CDR3 is TGTGCCAGCAGCCGGTTCGGCACCAGAAGCTCCTACGAGCAGTACTTC.

This clonotype came up many times. The chain links TRBV5-1 to TRBJ2-7; D might be TRBD1 (5 bases). V was trimmed by 2 bases and J by 3 bases, leaving 12 bases between them. The CDR3 runs 14 residues. Germline V CDR1 and CDR2: SGHRS, YFSETQ. The CDR3 region is CASSFIRQIYEQYF. The CDR3 coding sequence is TGCGCCAGCAGCTTCATTCGACAGATCTACGAGCAGTACTTC. Based on the CDR3 plus reference TRBV5-1 and TRBJ2-7, the full variable domain is KAGVTQTPRYLIKTRGQQVTLSCSPISGHRSVSWYQQTPGQGLQFLFEYFSETQRNKGNFPGRFSGRQFSNSRSEMNVSTLELGDSALYLCASSFIRQIYEQYFGPGTRLTVT.

This chain links TRBV14 with TRBJ2-4; D remains unclear. The DNA end is more similar to TRBJ2-7, so the J call may be wrong. Germline assignment: CDR1 SGHDN and CDR2 FVKESK. The CDR3 spans 13 residues. CDR3 nucleotide sequence: TGTGCCAGCAGCCAAGATCCGGACGGCGAGCAGTACTTC. Translating gives CASSQDPDGEQYF.

This clonotype was observed many times. The CDR3 spells CASSYSINRGETQYF. CDR3 DNA sequence: TGTGCCAGCAGTTACTCGATTAACAGGGGAGAGACCCAGTACTTC. This rearrangement joins TRBV6-6 to TRBJ2-5; 7 bases align to TRBD1. This CDR3 spans 15 amino acids. Trimming at V came to 0 bases and at J to 4 bases, leaving 5 bases not matched to a gene. Germline V gene lookup returns CDR1 MNHNY and CDR2 SVGAGI (reference sequence).

This clonotype appeared a few times. The rearrangement uses TRBV30 and TRBJ2-6; D is unclear. Looked up from germline, CDR1 is GTSNPN and CDR2 is SVGIG (reference sequence). The length of the CDR3 is 17 residues. V lost 2 bases to trimming and J lost 2 bases, with 16 bases between them. CDR3 DNA: TGTGCCTGGAGTTCCGGGCTCCCAGGCCCTGGGGCCAACGTCCTGACTTTC. It yields the protein CAWSSGLPGPGANVLTF. Supplemented by reference TRBV30 and TRBJ2-6, the full variable domain reads SQTIHQWPATLVQPVGSPLSLECTVEGTSNPNLYWYRQAAGRGLQLLFYSVGIGQISSEVPQNLSASRPQDRQFILSSKKLLLSDSGFYLCAWSSGLPGPGANVLTFGAGSRLTVL.

This clonotype was observed many times. This chain joins TRBV29-1 and TRBJ1-2, with 8 positions matching TRBD1. The CDR3 is 13 amino acids. J was trimmed by 5 bases and V by 8 bases; bases with no gene match: 10. Germline-derived CDR1 and CDR2 are SQVTM and ANQGSEA. The CDR3 is CSLTAGGGYGYTF. CDR3 DNA: TGCAGCCTTACCGCAGGGGGCGGGTATGGCTACACCTTC.

This chain uses TRBV6-6 with TRBJ1-2; the D is unclear. The CDR3 length is 15 residues. V gave up 0 bases and J gave up 4 bases, with 12 bases separating them. Germline V lookup: CDR1 MNHNY, CDR2 SVGAGI (reference sequence). This CDR3 is CASSYSTSESYGYTF. The DNA of the CDR3 is TGTGCCAGCAGTTACTCGACAAGTGAGTCCTATGGCTACACCTTC.

This chain uses TRBV7-9 with TRBJ1-1; 7 bases fit TRBD1. The germline V gene has CDR1 SEHNR and CDR2 FQNEAQ (reference sequence). This CDR3 spans 11 amino acids. V gave up 4 bases and J gave up 11 bases; unmatched junction bases: 4. The CDR3 bases are TGTGCCAGCAGCTCAGGGGGGAAGGCTTTCTTT. Translation gives CASSSGGKAFF.

V and J are TRBV6-1 and TRBJ2-4, with D tentatively TRBD1 (6 bases). The germline V and J ends were trimmed by 7 bases and 13 bases, with 23 bases remaining between them. CDR3 length equals 14 residues. From germline, CDR1 is MNHNS and CDR2 SASEGT. The CDR3 protein is CASTRTDTTYGQYF. DNA for the CDR3: TGTGCCAGCACGAGGACAGACACCACCTACGGGCAGTACTTC.

The chain is built from TRBV6-5 and TRBJ2-2; D call uncertain. Trimming stripped 0 bases from V and 1 base from J, with 3 bases between. The CDR3 loop spans 14 amino acids. CDR1 is MNHEY, CDR2 SVGAGI, per germline. The CDR3 spells CASSYSRNTGELFF. The CDR3 coding sequence is TGTGCCAGCAGTTACTCCCGGAACACCGGGGAGCTGTTTTTT.

V and J are TRBV20-1 and TRBJ1-1; D gene unclear. In germline, CDR1 is DFQATT, CDR2 SNEGSKA (reference sequence). Trimming stripped 4 bases from V and 8 bases from J, with 11 bases between. The CDR3 runs to 11 residues. CDR3 DNA: TGCAGTGCTAAGGGTGGCAGAGAAGCTTTCTTT. Translation gives CSAKGGREAFF.

Worth noting for this clonotype: Relative to the germline gene, one junction end is altered; a read error may explain this. This chain joins TRBV7-9 and TRBJ1-2; the match to TRBD1 covers 7 bases. Germline values: CDR1 SEHNR, CDR2 FQNEAQ (reference sequence). This CDR3 is 14 amino acids long. CDR3 nucleotides: TGTGCCAGCAGCTTGGGTAGGGGGCTCGATGGCTACATCTTC. Protein product: CASSLGRGLDGYIF. The whole variable domain, remainder taken from reference TRBV7-9 and TRBJ1-2, is DTGVSQNPRHKITKRGQNVTFRCDPISEHNRLYWYRQTLGQGPEFLTYFQNEAQLEKSRLLSDRFSAERPKGSFSTLEIQRTEQGDSAMYLCASSLGRGLDGYIFGSGTRLTVV.

This clonotype was detected many times. This chain links TRBV29-1 with TRBJ2-5; 7 positions match TRBD1. The CDR3 runs to 13 residues. V dropped 4 bases and J dropped 4; count of bases not matched to a gene: 6. Germline lookup yields CDR1 SQVTM and CDR2 ANQGSEA. CDR3 coding DNA: TGCAGCGTTGGGACAGGTGGGGGAGAGACCCAGTACTTC. Translated, it gives CSVGTGGGETQYF.